This TCR beta chain was captured by sequencing in a study of blood T cell repertoires in COVID-19. Study context: COVID-19 samples, acute and convalescent, were from the United States, Italy and Spain. PBMCs, B-cell-depleted T cells, or T cells were the source of the cDNA or gDNA that made up the material.

Only in-frame clones appear in the TCRdb table, and some are missing; sequencing was by immunoSEQ multiplex PCR. The table records around 450,000 clones, approximately 86% of them present only once. This CDR3 has 15 residues. V gave up 1 base and J gave up 5 bases; unmatched junction bases: 2. In germline, CDR1 is ENHRY, CDR2 SYGVKD. The clonotype was recovered from a woman aged 18-29 years who had recovered from COVID-19. This chain uses TRBV10-3 with TRBJ1-5, with 10 bases matching TRBD1. Sequenced material: PBMCs or T cells enriched from blood (not recorded which). CDR3: CAISEYGTGDQPQHF. CDR3 nucleotides: TGTGCCATCAGTGAGTACGGGACAGGGGATCAGCCCCAGCATTTT.